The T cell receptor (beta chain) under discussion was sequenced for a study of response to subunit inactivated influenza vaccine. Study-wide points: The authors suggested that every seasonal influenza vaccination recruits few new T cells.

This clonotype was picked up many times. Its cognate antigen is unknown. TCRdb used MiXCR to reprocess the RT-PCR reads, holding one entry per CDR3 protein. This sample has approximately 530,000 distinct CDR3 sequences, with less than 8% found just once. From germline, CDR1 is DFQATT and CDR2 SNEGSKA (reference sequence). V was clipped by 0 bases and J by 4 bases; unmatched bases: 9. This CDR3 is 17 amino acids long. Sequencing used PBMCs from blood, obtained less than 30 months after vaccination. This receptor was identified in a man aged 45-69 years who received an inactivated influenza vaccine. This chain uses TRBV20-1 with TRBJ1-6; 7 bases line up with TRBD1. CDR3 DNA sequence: TGCAGTGCTAGAGATCCCACCAGGGGGTCTTATAATTCACCCCTCCACTTT. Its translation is CSARDPTRGSYNSPLHF.